One sample yielded the 22 T cell receptor beta chains listed below, sequenced in a study of T cell changes during pregnancy in multiple sclerosis. Sequenced by immunoSEQ multiplex PCR; TCRdb stores in-frame clones only, minus some. The sample comprises 68,000 or so clones, about 90% of which are singletons, and roughly 0.8% rests with the top ten. The sample consisted of peripheral blood, taken in the second trimester of pregnancy. The receptors come from a female donor with multiple sclerosis, enrolled in a pregnancy study.

This clone was observed once. V is TRBV27 and J is TRBJ2-7; D may be TRBD2 (6 bases). The germline V gene has CDR1 MNHEY and CDR2 SMNVEV (reference sequence). Trimming stripped 8 bases from V and 3 bases from J, with 17 bases between. There are 14 residues in the CDR3. The CDR3 region has the DNA TGTGCCAGCGGTCCGGGCGGGGCTGGCTACGAGCAGTACTTC. This gives the protein CASGPGGAGYEQYF.

The rearrangement links TRBV6-1 to TRBJ2-3, with TRBD2 identical over 9 bases. Trimming took 2 bases from V and 2 from J; bases not matched to a gene: 2. Looked up from germline, CDR1 is MNHNS and CDR2 is SASEGT. This CDR3 is built from 15 residues. DNA for the CDR3: TGTGCCAGCAGTGAACTAGCGGGGAACACAGATACGCAGTATTTT. Protein: CASSELAGNTDTQYF.

The rearrangement links TRBV18 to TRBJ1-6; D may be TRBD1 (5 bases). The CDR3 loop spans 15 amino acids. Germline CDR1 and CDR2: KGHSH and LQKENI. The V end was cut by 6 bases, the J end by 8 bases, with 17 bases between. The CDR3 nucleotides are TGTGCCAGCTCTCCTCTCGGGGGTCGGGATTCACCCCTCCACTTT. Translation gives CASSPLGGRDSPLHF.

The chain joins TRBV7-9 to TRBJ1-1; D is unresolved. V was cut by 5 bases and J by 7 bases, with 14 bases left in between. From germline, CDR1 is SEHNR and CDR2 FQNEAQ (reference sequence). There are 13 residues in the CDR3. The CDR3 spells CASSPEGVGEAFF. CDR3 sequence (DNA): TGTGCCAGCAGCCCGGAGGGAGTGGGTGAAGCTTTCTTT.

The chain couples TRBV11-2 to TRBJ1-1; the match to TRBD1 covers 11 bases. CDR1 is SGHAT, CDR2 FQNNGV, per germline. The CDR3 has 16 amino acids. The V segment lost 5 bases and the J segment 5 bases; nucleotides outside the gene matches: 10. The CDR3 protein is CASSLGQGASKTEAFF. CDR3 DNA sequence: TGTGCCAGCAGCCTAGGACAGGGGGCTTCGAAGACTGAAGCTTTCTTT.

The chain recombines TRBV29-1 with TRBJ2-3; maybe TRBD2 (5 bases). In germline, CDR1 is SQVTM, CDR2 ANQGSEA. The CDR3 length is 17 residues. The V and J ends lost 1 base and 5 bases respectively, with 22 bases between them. The CDR3 DNA is TGCAGCGTTGAAGCCGTTTGGAGTAGCGCCGGCGTAGATACGCAGTATTTT. It specifies CSVEAVWSSAGVDTQYF.

The V and J genes are TRBV25-1 and TRBJ2-6; possible D gene TRBD1, 6 bases. The V end was cut by 4 bases, the J end by 1 base, with 17 bases between. Germline CDR1 reads MGHDK; CDR2 reads SYGVNS. This CDR3 has 18 amino acids. This CDR3 is CASSGLGTQSSGANVLTF. The CDR3 coding sequence is TGTGCCAGCAGTGGGTTAGGGACACAAAGTTCTGGGGCCAACGTCCTGACTTTC.

The V call is TRBV7-3, the J call TRBJ2-7; the D gene is possibly TRBD2 (7 bases). The CDR3 extends over 13 amino acids. Trimming removed 5 bases from V and 2 bases from J, with 10 bases in between. Germline lookup yields CDR1 SGHTA and CDR2 FQGTGA. CDR3 loop: CASSPRGPYEQYF. The DNA for the CDR3 is TGTGCCAGCAGCCCGCGGGGGCCCTACGAGCAGTACTTC.

The genes are TRBV7-2 and TRBJ1-2; D unresolved. Trimming shortened V by 4 bases and J by 4 bases, and 13 bases separated the two germline ends. The CDR3 is made up of 14 amino acids. Germline CDR1 SGHTA, CDR2 FQGNSA. CDR3 bases: TGTGCCAGCAGCTCTCGGCCGGGTGGCTATGGCTACACCTTC. Its translation: CASSSRPGGYGYTF.

This chain connects TRBV2 to TRBJ2-1; a possible D gene is TRBD2 (7 bases). Germline CDR1 and CDR2: SNHLY and FYNNEI. The CDR3 contains 14 residues. V lost 6 bases, J lost 3 bases, and 12 bases lay in between. In nucleotides, the CDR3 is TGTGCCAGCAGGTCGGGGGGCATCTACAATGAGCAGTTCTTC. It encodes CASRSGGIYNEQFF.

The J gene is TRBJ2-2, the V gene TRBV18, with TRBD1 as a possible D gene (6 bases). The V and J ends lost 0 bases and 2 bases respectively, with 7 bases between them. The length of the CDR3 is 15 residues. Germline-derived CDR1 and CDR2 are KGHSH and LQKENI. The CDR3 nucleotides are TGTGCCAGCTCACCACCGGGGGCCAACACCGGGGAGCTGTTTTTT. Encoded protein: CASSPPGANTGELFF.

V is TRBV6-1 and J is TRBJ1-1; perhaps TRBD1 as D (5 bases). Trimming stripped 3 bases from V and 4 bases from J, with 6 bases between. Germline V gene lookup returns CDR1 MNHNS and CDR2 SASEGT. The CDR3 spans 12 residues. CDR3 sequence reads: CASSEGLTEAFF. The CDR3 nucleotides read TGTGCCAGCAGTGAGGGGCTCACTGAAGCTTTCTTT.

This rearrangement joins TRBV5-4 to TRBJ2-1; D perhaps matches TRBD2 (6 bases). V shed 4 bases and J shed 10 bases, with 21 bases lying between them. The germline V gene has CDR1 SGHNT and CDR2 YYREEE (reference sequence). This CDR3 has 15 residues. CDR3 sequence (DNA): TGTGCCAGCAGCCGCATAAGGGACTCCGGGCAGGAGCAGTTCTTC. Translated, it gives CASSRIRDSGQEQFF.

This clone appeared once. The V call is TRBV11-1, the J call TRBJ2-5, with 7 nucleotides matching TRBD1. The germline V gene encodes CDR1 SGHAT and CDR2 FQDESV (reference sequence). The J segment lost 7 bases and the V segment lost 5 bases, leaving 7 bases of the junction unmatched. This CDR3 spans 13 amino acids. The CDR3 here is CASSPGTVWTQYF. Written as DNA, the CDR3 is TGTGCCAGCAGCCCTGGGACAGTTTGGACCCAGTACTTC.

V is TRBV10-1 and J is TRBJ2-3; D is unclear. V lost 0 bases and J 1 base, leaving 14 bases between the germline ends. This CDR3 is 17 amino acids long. Germline-derived CDR1 and CDR2 are WNHNN and SYGVQD (reference sequence). CDR3 coding DNA: TGCGCCAGCAGTGAGTCGACGGCGGAATCGCGCACAGATACGCAGTATTTT. Protein sequence: CASSESTAESRTDTQYF.

This clone was observed once. V is TRBV29-1 and J is TRBJ2-1, with 8 bases matching TRBD2. Germline trimming cut 8 bases from V and 4 bases from J; bases unmatched to any gene: 13. The CDR3 is 15 amino acids. The germline gives CDR1 SQVTM, CDR2 ANQGSEA. The CDR3 reads CSLPRAGGVYNEQFF. The CDR3 DNA reads as TGCAGCTTACCCCGGGCGGGGGGAGTATACAATGAGCAGTTCTTC.

This chain links TRBV6-1 with TRBJ2-3, with D perhaps TRBD1 (5 bases). The CDR3 sequence is 16 residues long. V was trimmed by 2 bases and J by 3 bases, leaving 15 bases between them. Germline CDR1 and CDR2: MNHNS and SASEGT. The CDR3 nucleotides are TGTGCCAGCAGTGAATTCGTTCAGGGATGGACAGATACGCAGTATTTT. Translated: CASSEFVQGWTDTQYF.

J is TRBJ2-4 and V is TRBV11-3; TRBD1 aligns across 11 bases. There are 14 residues in the CDR3. The germline gives CDR1 SGHNT, CDR2 YENEEA. V gave up 4 bases and J gave up 7 bases; unmatched junction bases: 3. CDR3 in amino acids: CASSWTGGSNIQYF. CDR3 sequence (DNA): TGTGCCAGCAGCTGGACAGGGGGCAGTAACATTCAGTACTTC.

The chain carries TRBV18 and TRBJ1-1; 11 positions match TRBD1. Germline CDR1 reads KGHSH; CDR2 reads LQKENI. CDR3 length: 16 amino acids. Trimming took 6 bases from V and 5 from J; bases not matched to a gene: 11. Here the CDR3 reads CASSHGQGAGSTEAFF. The CDR3 DNA reads TGTGCCAGCTCTCATGGACAGGGGGCGGGGAGTACTGAAGCTTTCTTT.

The rearrangement joins TRBV27 to TRBJ2-2; 9 nucleotides align to TRBD1. The germline CDR1 and CDR2 sequences are MNHEY and SMNVEV (reference sequence). The CDR3 has 15 amino acids. Trimming took 4 bases from V and 4 from J; bases not matched to a gene: 4. CDR3 sequence (DNA): TGTGCCAGCAGTTCCGGGACAGGGTTCACCGGGGAGCTGTTTTTT. Encoded protein: CASSSGTGFTGELFF.

This chain links TRBV5-6 with TRBJ1-2; D uncertain. Trimming took 0 bases from V and 4 from J, leaving 7 bases between them. This CDR3 region has 13 residues. CDR1 SGHDT and CDR2 YYEEEE come from the germline V gene. The CDR3 region has the DNA TGTGCCAGCAGCTTGGTGGCTGCCTATGGCTACACCTTC. The encoded protein is CASSLVAAYGYTF. Together with reference TRBV5-6 and TRBJ1-2, the CDR3 gives the full variable domain: DAGVTQSPTHLIKTRGQQVTLRCSPKSGHDTVSWYQQALGQGPQFIFQYYEEEERQRGNFPDRFSGHQFPNYSSELNVNALLLGDSALYLCASSLVAAYGYTFGSGTRLTVV.

A single count supports this clone. At one boundary the junction diverges from the germline segment, which might be a read error. V and J are TRBV7-7 and TRBJ2-1, with a tentative D call TRBD1 (6 bases). This CDR3 is built from 13 residues. Germline CDR1 and CDR2: SSHAT and FNYEAQ (reference sequence). In DNA, the CDR3 is TGTGCTAGCAGCCCTACAGGGTACAATGAGCAGTTCTTC. Translation gives CASSPTGYNEQFF.